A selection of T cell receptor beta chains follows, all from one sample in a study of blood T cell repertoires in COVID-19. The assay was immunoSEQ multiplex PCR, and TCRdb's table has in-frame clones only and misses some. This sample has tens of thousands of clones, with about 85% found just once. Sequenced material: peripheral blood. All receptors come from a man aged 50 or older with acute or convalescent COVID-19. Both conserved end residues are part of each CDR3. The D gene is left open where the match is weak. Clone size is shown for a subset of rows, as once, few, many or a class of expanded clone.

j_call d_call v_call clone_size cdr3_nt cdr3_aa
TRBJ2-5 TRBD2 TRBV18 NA TGTGCCAGCATGGGACTAGCGGGACCGTGGAGGGGCCAAGAGACCCAGTACTTC CASMGLAGPWRGQETQYF
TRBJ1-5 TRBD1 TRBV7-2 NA TGTGCCAGCAGCGTCCAGGCAGGGGGAGATCAGCCCCAGCATTTT CASSVQAGGDQPQHF
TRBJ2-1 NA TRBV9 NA TGTGCCAGCAGCGTAGAAGGGGGATCAGGGAATGAGCAGTTCTTC CASSVEGGSGNEQFF
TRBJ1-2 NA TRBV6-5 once TGTGCCAGCACCCTTCGGGGTCACTATGGCTACACCTTC CASTLRGHYGYTF
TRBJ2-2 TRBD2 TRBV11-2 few TGTGCCAGCAGCTCAGGGACTACTAACACCGGGGAGCTGTTTTTT CASSSGTTNTGELFF
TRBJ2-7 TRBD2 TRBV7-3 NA TGTGCCAGCAGCCCCACCAGAACTAGCGGTCAATACGAGCAGTACTTC CASSPTRTSGQYEQYF
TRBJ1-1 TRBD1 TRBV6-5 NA TGTGCCAGCAGTCCCTGGACAGGGAGGGTCACTGAAGCTTTCTTT CASSPWTGRVTEAFF
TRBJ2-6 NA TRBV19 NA TGTGCCAGTAGCACCCGCCTTCAGGGGTACGGGGCCAACGTCCTGACTTTC CASSTRLQGYGANVLTF
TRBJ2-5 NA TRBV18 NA TGTGCCAGCTCACCTCAGGGGATCCAAGAGACCCAGTACTTC CASSPQGIQETQYF
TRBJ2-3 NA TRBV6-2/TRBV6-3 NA TGTGCCAGCAGCCCCCTAGCTGTCACAGATACGCAGTATTTT CASSPLAVTDTQYF
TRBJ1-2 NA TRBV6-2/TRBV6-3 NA TGTGCCAGCAGTTACGACGGCGGACAGTGGGGCTACACCTTC CASSYDGGQWGYTF
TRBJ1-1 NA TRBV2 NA TGTGCCAGCAGTGTACAGGGTGAGACTGAAGCTTTCTTT CASSVQGETEAFF
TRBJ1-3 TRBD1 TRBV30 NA TGTGCTCGAGGGGGCGCTAGCTCTGGAAACACCATATATTTT CARGGASSGNTIYF
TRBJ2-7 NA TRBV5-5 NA TGTGCCAGCAGCTTCAGGCAGTTCAGCTCCTACGAGCAGTACTTC CASSFRQFSSYEQYF
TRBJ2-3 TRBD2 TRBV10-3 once TGTGCCATCCTAGCGGGAGGTCGCACAGATACGCAGTATTTT CAILAGGRTDTQYF
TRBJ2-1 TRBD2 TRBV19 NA TGTGCCAGTAGTATTTTACTAGCGGGGATGCGCGATGAGCAGTTCTTC CASSILLAGMRDEQFF
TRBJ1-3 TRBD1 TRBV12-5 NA TGTGCTAGGGGGAGGGGGACAGGGACTGGAAACACCATATATTTT CARGRGTGTGNTIYF
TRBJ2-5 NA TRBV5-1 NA TGCGCCAGCAGCTTCGTTGCTAGTTCTGAACAAGAGACCCAGTACTTC CASSFVASSEQETQYF
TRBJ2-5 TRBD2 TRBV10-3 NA TGTGCCATCAGTGAGAAAGACTGGTCCGGGACTAGCGGGAGAGCCGTGGGAGAGACCCAGTACTTC CAISEKDWSGTSGRAVGETQYF
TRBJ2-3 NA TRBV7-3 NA TGTGCCAGCAGCCCCTCGTTGACGGGAGAGGCAGATACGCAGTATTTT CASSPSLTGEADTQYF
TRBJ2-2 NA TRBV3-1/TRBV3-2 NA TGTGCCAGCAGCCAGTCGTTTCGGGAGCTGGTCACCGGGGAGCTGTTTTTT CASSQSFRELVTGELFF
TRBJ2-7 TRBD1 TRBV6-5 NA TGTGCCAGCAGAGGGGGTGACAGGGTGGGGAACGAGCAGTACTTC CASRGGDRVGNEQYF
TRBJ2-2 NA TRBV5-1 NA TGCGCCAGCAGGGTGGCCGGGGGTAACACCGGGGAGCTGTTTTTT CASRVAGGNTGELFF
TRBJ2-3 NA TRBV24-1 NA TGTGCCACCAGTGAACCTGCCCCGGGTAAGGCAGATACGCAGTATTTT CATSEPAPGKADTQYF
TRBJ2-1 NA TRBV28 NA TGTGCCAGCAGTCCCCAGATCAGCTCCTACAATGAGCAGTTCTTC CASSPQISSYNEQFF
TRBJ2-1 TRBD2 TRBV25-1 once TGTGCCAGCAGGGACGGACTAGCCAATGAGCAGTTCTTC CASRDGLANEQFF
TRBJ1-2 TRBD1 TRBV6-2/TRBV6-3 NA TGTGCCAGCAGCCATCCAGACAGGGACTATGGCTACACCTTC CASSHPDRDYGYTF
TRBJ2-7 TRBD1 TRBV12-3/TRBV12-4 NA TGTGCCAGCAGCCGGGACAGTTACGAGCAGTACTTC CASSRDSYEQYF
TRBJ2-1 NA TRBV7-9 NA TGTGCCAGCAGCTTAGAGGGGTCCTCCTACAATGAGCAGTTCTTC CASSLEGSSYNEQFF
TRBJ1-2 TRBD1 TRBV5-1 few TGCGCCAGCAGCTTGGACGGGGACAGGGTTGGCTACACCTTC CASSLDGDRVGYTF
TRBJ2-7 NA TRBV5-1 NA TGCGCCAGCAGCCCCGGACTGGGAGTGCGGCACGAGCAGTACTTC CASSPGLGVRHEQYF
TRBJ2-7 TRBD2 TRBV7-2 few TGTGCCAGCAGCTTAGGAGCGGGATTGAGCTACGAGCAGTACTTC CASSLGAGLSYEQYF
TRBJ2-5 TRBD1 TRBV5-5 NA TGTGCCAGCAGCTGGGCCACAGGGGAGTTGGAGACCCAGTACTTC CASSWATGELETQYF
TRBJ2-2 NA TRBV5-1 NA TGCGCCAGCAGCCCCGATCCCCGAGGCTCCACCGGGGAGCTGTTTTTT CASSPDPRGSTGELFF
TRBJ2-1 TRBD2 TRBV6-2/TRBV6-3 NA TGTGCCAGCAGTTACCGAGAGCGGGAGTCAGGGCGACTCTTC CASSYRERESGRLF
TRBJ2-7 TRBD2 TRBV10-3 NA TGTGCCATTAGGGGAGCGGGAGGGGACTACGAGCAGTACTTC CAIRGAGGDYEQYF
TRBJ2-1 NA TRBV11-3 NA TGTGCCAGCAGCTTAGGGAGGGGGGGCTACAATGAGCAGTTCTTC CASSLGRGGYNEQFF
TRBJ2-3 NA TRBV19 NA TGTGCCAGTAGTAGCCTTGGAGTCTCGGTCACAGATACGCAGTATTTT CASSSLGVSVTDTQYF
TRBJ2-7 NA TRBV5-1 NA TGCGCCACCTCAGACGACAGTTCCTACGAGCAGTACTTC CATSDDSSYEQYF
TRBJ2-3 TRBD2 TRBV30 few TGTGCCTGGAGTCCGGGGGGGGATACGCAGTATTTT CAWSPGGDTQYF
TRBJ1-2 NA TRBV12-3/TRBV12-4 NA TGTGCCAGCAGTTTAGTCAGGGACTATGGCTACACCTTC CASSLVRDYGYTF
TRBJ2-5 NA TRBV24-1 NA TGTGCCACCAGTGATCGAACAGGAGGGGAGACCCAGTACTTC CATSDRTGGETQYF
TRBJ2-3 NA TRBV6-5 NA TGTGCCAGCAGTTACTCGAGTCGGGGTCCAGATACGCAGTATTTT CASSYSSRGPDTQYF
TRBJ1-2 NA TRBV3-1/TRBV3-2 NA TGTGCCAGCAGCCAAATCCGGGGGAACGGTGGCTACACCTTC CASSQIRGNGGYTF
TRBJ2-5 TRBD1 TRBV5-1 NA TGCGCCAGCAGCTTGGGCCAGGGGGAAGGGACCCAGTACTTC CASSLGQGEGTQYF
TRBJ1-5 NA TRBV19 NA TGTGCCAGTTCCGGACCCGGGGATAGCAATCAGCCCCAGCATTTT CASSGPGDSNQPQHF
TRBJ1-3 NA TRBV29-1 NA TGCAGCGTTGAAGTCCTCAGGGCCTCTGGAAACACCATATATTTT CSVEVLRASGNTIYF
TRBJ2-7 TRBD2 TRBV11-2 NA TGTGCCAGCAGCCTAACGGGAGGGGCTAAAGACGAGCAGTACTTC CASSLTGGAKDEQYF
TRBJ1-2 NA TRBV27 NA TGTGCCAGCCGCCCCAATCACCTCACTACGGGAGGCTACACCTTC CASRPNHLTTGGYTF